This note documents a single T cell receptor beta chain sequence. This sample is drawn from a study of T cells expressing NK-cell markers. In the study overall: Eight donors were sequenced, seven testing HCMV-seropositive and one testing seronegative.

Reanalyzing the 5' RACE reads, TCRdb keeps one entry per CDR3 protein, without DNA. The sample yields approximately 110,000 distinct CDR3 sequences, of which the top ten take up around 18%. The CDR3 is made up of 16 amino acids. The chain is built from TRBV12-3 or TRBV12-4 and TRBJ2-1; absent DNA, TCRdb's TRBD2 call cannot be checked. The receptor's source is a woman between 18 and 69 years old in good health. Sequencing input: blood T cells: a sorted CD56 or NKG2C T cell subset, CD4+ or CD8+ T cells, or bulk PBMC T cells (not recorded which). CDR3 protein: CASRLTSGGSYNEQFF.